A selection of T cell receptor beta chains follows, all from one sample in a study of T cells after yellow fever vaccination. TCRdb called the 5' RACE reads again in MiXCR, with one record for every CDR3 protein. The table shows a few hundred thousand distinct CDR3 sequences, with around 3.6% occurring only once. This specimen was PBMCs, taken on the day of the yellow fever booster vaccination. The source of these receptors is a man aged 18-30 years who received the YFV17D yellow fever vaccine. Both conserved end residues are part of each CDR3. A D gene is named only where the DNA matches it firmly. Size values are once, few and many counts, or a class for expanded clones, and some rows have none.

V gene: TRBV18; J gene: TRBJ2-2; D gene: -; clone size: -; CDR3 protein: CASSPGGPAGELFF; CDR3 DNA: TGTGCCAGCTCCCCAGGGGGGCCTGCCGGGGAGCTGTTTTTT
V gene: TRBV12-5; J gene: TRBJ1-1; D gene: -; clone size: few; CDR3 protein: CASGLVGNTEAFF; CDR3 DNA: TGTGCTAGTGGTTTGGTGGGGAACACTGAAGCTTTCTTT
V gene: TRBV7-9; J gene: TRBJ2-2; D gene: -; clone size: -; CDR3 protein: CASSPSLIAALNTGELFF; CDR3 DNA: TGTGCCAGCAGCCCTTCACTTATAGCGGCCCTAAACACCGGGGAGCTGTTTTTT
V gene: TRBV29-1; J gene: TRBJ2-5; D gene: -; clone size: many; CDR3 protein: CSVVLGDGRGTQYF; CDR3 DNA: TGCAGCGTCGTCTTAGGGGACGGCCGTGGGACCCAGTACTTC
V gene: TRBV30; J gene: TRBJ2-7; D gene: -; clone size: -; CDR3 protein: CAWRRGGSGSGGEQYF; CDR3 DNA: TGTGCCTGGCGGAGAGGAGGGAGTGGTAGTGGGGGCGAGCAGTACTTC
V gene: TRBV9; J gene: TRBJ2-5; D gene: TRBD1; clone size: few; CDR3 protein: CASSVGGQSKETQYF; CDR3 DNA: TGTGCCAGCAGCGTAGGGGGACAGTCTAAAGAGACCCAGTACTTC
V gene: TRBV5-1; J gene: TRBJ1-5; D gene: -; clone size: many; CDR3 protein: CASSLAPGDQPQHF; CDR3 DNA: TGCGCCAGCAGCTTGGCCCCGGGGGACCAGCCCCAGCATTTT
V gene: TRBV2; J gene: TRBJ2-1; D gene: -; clone size: many; CDR3 protein: CASSEIWGGEQFF; CDR3 DNA: TGTGCCAGCAGTGAGATTTGGGGAGGTGAGCAGTTCTTC
V gene: TRBV5-1; J gene: TRBJ2-6; D gene: TRBD1; clone size: many; CDR3 protein: CASSGQGPASGANVLTF; CDR3 DNA: TGCGCCAGCAGCGGACAGGGACCAGCTTCTGGGGCCAACGTCCTGACTTTC
V gene: TRBV6-5; J gene: TRBJ1-2; D gene: -; clone size: many; CDR3 protein: CASSNTGLGGYTF; CDR3 DNA: TGTGCCAGCAGTAATACAGGGTTGGGTGGCTACACCTTC
V gene: TRBV4-1; J gene: TRBJ1-6; D gene: TRBD1; clone size: -; CDR3 protein: CASSRYRGPNSSYNSPLHF; CDR3 DNA: TGCGCCAGCAGCCGATACAGGGGACCTAACAGCTCCTATAATTCACCCCTCCACTTT
V gene: TRBV24-1; J gene: TRBJ2-3; D gene: -; clone size: many; CDR3 protein: CATSEGTSTWADTQYF; CDR3 DNA: TGTGCCACCAGTGAAGGGACATCTACCTGGGCAGATACGCAGTATTTT
V gene: TRBV5-1; J gene: TRBJ1-1; D gene: -; clone size: few; CDR3 protein: CASRSGGRVTEAFF; CDR3 DNA: TGCGCCAGCAGATCTGGCGGTCGGGTGACTGAAGCTTTCTTT
V gene: TRBV4-1; J gene: TRBJ1-1; D gene: TRBD1; clone size: many; CDR3 protein: CASSTQTGTNTEAFF; CDR3 DNA: TGCGCCAGCAGCACTCAGACAGGGACTAACACTGAAGCTTTCTTT
V gene: TRBV12-3/TRBV12-4; J gene: TRBJ1-4; D gene: -; clone size: -; CDR3 protein: CASSLLGAADEKLFF; CDR3 DNA: TGTGCCAGCAGTTTATTGGGAGCGGCGGACGAAAAACTGTTTTTT
V gene: TRBV5-1; J gene: TRBJ1-1; D gene: -; clone size: -; CDR3 protein: CASSPAKAYTEAFF; CDR3 DNA: TGCGCCAGCAGCCCGGCTAAGGCCTACACTGAAGCTTTCTTT
V gene: TRBV7-7; J gene: TRBJ2-3; D gene: -; clone size: few; CDR3 protein: CASSTSDGTDTQYF; CDR3 DNA: TGTGCCAGCAGCACCAGTGACGGAACAGATACGCAGTATTTT
V gene: TRBV20-1; J gene: TRBJ1-1; D gene: -; clone size: -; CDR3 protein: CSARVVTEAFF; CDR3 DNA: TGCAGTGCTAGAGTAGTGACTGAAGCTTTCTTT
V gene: TRBV7-3; J gene: TRBJ1-1; D gene: -; clone size: many; CDR3 protein: CASSPTVDSTEAFF; CDR3 DNA: TGTGCCAGCAGCCCAACCGTCGACAGCACTGAAGCTTTCTTT
V gene: TRBV2; J gene: TRBJ1-5; D gene: -; clone size: -; CDR3 protein: CASSEQVVINQPQHF; CDR3 DNA: TGTGCCAGCAGTGAACAGGTTGTCATCAATCAGCCCCAGCATTTT
V gene: TRBV27; J gene: TRBJ1-6; D gene: TRBD1; clone size: many; CDR3 protein: CASSRRTGSNSPLHF; CDR3 DNA: TGTGCCAGCAGTCGCCGGACAGGGTCTAATTCACCCCTCCACTTT
V gene: TRBV20-1; J gene: TRBJ2-3; D gene: -; clone size: many; CDR3 protein: CSARVRTGTDTQYF; CDR3 DNA: TGCAGTGCTAGAGTACGGACCGGCACAGATACGCAGTATTTT
V gene: TRBV7-2; J gene: TRBJ2-1; D gene: -; clone size: many; CDR3 protein: CASSLEVGRYNEQFF; CDR3 DNA: TGTGCCAGCAGCTTAGAAGTGGGTCGGTACAATGAGCAGTTCTTC
V gene: TRBV10-3; J gene: TRBJ2-5; D gene: -; clone size: many; CDR3 protein: CAISPGDQETQYF; CDR3 DNA: TGTGCCATCAGCCCCGGGGACCAAGAGACCCAGTACTTC
V gene: TRBV5-1; J gene: TRBJ2-7; D gene: -; clone size: few; CDR3 protein: CASSFQGENEQYF; CDR3 DNA: TGCGCCAGCAGCTTCCAAGGAGAAAACGAGCAGTACTTC
V gene: TRBV7-9; J gene: TRBJ2-1; D gene: -; clone size: many; CDR3 protein: CASSRGPQGRRNEQFF; CDR3 DNA: TGTGCCAGCAGCAGGGGCCCCCAGGGACGTCGGAATGAGCAGTTCTTC
V gene: TRBV4-1; J gene: TRBJ2-2; D gene: TRBD2; clone size: -; CDR3 protein: CASSQAFRGGRASGELFF; CDR3 DNA: TGCGCCAGCAGCCAAGCCTTCCGGGGGGGCCGGGCAAGCGGGGAGCTGTTTTTT
V gene: TRBV7-9; J gene: TRBJ2-3; D gene: -; clone size: many; CDR3 protein: CASSDEIADTQYF; CDR3 DNA: TGTGCCAGCAGCGACGAAATAGCGGATACGCAGTATTTT
V gene: TRBV6-5; J gene: TRBJ2-7; D gene: TRBD1; clone size: many; CDR3 protein: CASSLIPGQGSHEQYF; CDR3 DNA: TGTGCCAGCAGCCTGATTCCGGGACAGGGGTCCCACGAGCAGTACTTC
V gene: TRBV7-2; J gene: TRBJ2-5; D gene: TRBD2; clone size: many; CDR3 protein: CASSMLAGRETQYF; CDR3 DNA: TGTGCCAGCAGCATGCTAGCGGGTCGAGAGACCCAGTACTTC
V gene: TRBV29-1; J gene: TRBJ2-3; D gene: -; clone size: -; CDR3 protein: CSGGRAAKDTQYF; CDR3 DNA: TGCAGCGGGGGCAGGGCCGCTAAAGATACGCAGTATTTT
V gene: TRBV7-2; J gene: TRBJ2-3; D gene: -; clone size: -; CDR3 protein: CASRMGGTDTQYF; CDR3 DNA: TGTGCCAGCAGGATGGGGGGCACAGATACGCAGTATTTT
V gene: TRBV12-3/TRBV12-4; J gene: TRBJ1-1; D gene: -; clone size: many; CDR3 protein: CASSFSGGGTEAFF; CDR3 DNA: TGTGCCAGCAGTTTTTCGGGGGGGGGCACTGAAGCTTTCTTT
V gene: TRBV20-1; J gene: TRBJ2-2; D gene: -; clone size: -; CDR3 protein: CSASGTRFGPGELFF; CDR3 DNA: TGCAGTGCTTCCGGGACCCGCTTTGGACCCGGGGAGCTGTTTTTT
V gene: TRBV28; J gene: TRBJ1-6; D gene: TRBD1; clone size: many; CDR3 protein: CASSQRTGFNSPLHF; CDR3 DNA: TGTGCCAGCAGCCAGCGGACAGGATTTAATTCACCCCTCCACTTT
V gene: TRBV27; J gene: TRBJ2-7; D gene: -; clone size: few; CDR3 protein: CASSLTGVLPSYEQYF; CDR3 DNA: TGTGCCAGCAGTTTAACAGGCGTATTACCCTCCTACGAGCAGTACTTC
V gene: TRBV11-2; J gene: TRBJ2-1; D gene: TRBD2; clone size: few; CDR3 protein: CASSRLAGGKYNEQFF; CDR3 DNA: TGTGCCAGCAGCCGACTAGCGGGGGGTAAATACAATGAGCAGTTCTTC
V gene: TRBV29-1; J gene: TRBJ2-2; D gene: -; clone size: many; CDR3 protein: CSVVMGSGELFF; CDR3 DNA: TGCAGCGTTGTAATGGGGTCCGGGGAGCTGTTTTTT
V gene: TRBV7-2; J gene: TRBJ2-1; D gene: -; clone size: many; CDR3 protein: CASSLTTGTTGNEQFF; CDR3 DNA: TGTGCCAGCAGTCTAACGACCGGGACCACGGGGAATGAGCAGTTCTTC
V gene: TRBV6-5; J gene: TRBJ2-7; D gene: TRBD1; clone size: -; CDR3 protein: CASSRDSLDEQYF; CDR3 DNA: TGTGCCAGCAGTAGGGACAGTCTAGACGAGCAGTACTTC
V gene: TRBV28; J gene: TRBJ1-5; D gene: TRBD1; clone size: -; CDR3 protein: CASRYSGTGRNQPQHF; CDR3 DNA: TGTGCCAGCAGATACTCCGGGACAGGGAGAAATCAGCCCCAGCATTTT
V gene: TRBV5-1; J gene: TRBJ2-1; D gene: -; clone size: few; CDR3 protein: CASSLYSSSYNEQFF; CDR3 DNA: TGCGCCAGCAGCTTGTACTCGAGCTCCTACAATGAGCAGTTCTTC
V gene: TRBV6-5; J gene: TRBJ2-1; D gene: -; clone size: many; CDR3 protein: CASSYSGGGNEQFF; CDR3 DNA: TGTGCCAGCAGTTACTCAGGAGGGGGCAATGAGCAGTTCTTC
V gene: TRBV11-2; J gene: TRBJ2-3; D gene: TRBD2; clone size: many; CDR3 protein: CASSSGLAVTTDTQYF; CDR3 DNA: TGTGCCAGCAGCTCGGGACTAGCGGTTACCACAGATACGCAGTATTTT
V gene: TRBV9; J gene: TRBJ2-1; D gene: TRBD2; clone size: -; CDR3 protein: CASSKTSGGTYNEQFF; CDR3 DNA: TGTGCCAGCAGCAAGACTAGCGGGGGGACGTACAATGAGCAGTTCTTC
V gene: TRBV6-6; J gene: TRBJ1-6; D gene: TRBD1; clone size: -; CDR3 protein: CASSFFPPGQGNSPLHF; CDR3 DNA: TGTGCCAGCAGTTTTTTTCCTCCGGGACAGGGGAATTCACCCCTCCACTTT
V gene: TRBV6-5; J gene: TRBJ2-1; D gene: -; clone size: -; CDR3 protein: CASSTYSENYNEQFF; CDR3 DNA: TGTGCCAGCAGTACCTACTCAGAGAACTACAATGAGCAGTTCTTC
V gene: TRBV29-1; J gene: TRBJ2-5; D gene: -; clone size: many; CDR3 protein: CSVEEDTPLGTQYF; CDR3 DNA: TGCAGCGTTGAAGAGGACACCCCCCTTGGGACCCAGTACTTC
V gene: TRBV6-1; J gene: TRBJ2-4; D gene: -; clone size: many; CDR3 protein: CARTGTVPAGDKNIQYF; CDR3 DNA: TGTGCCAGGACGGGGACAGTCCCCGCGGGGGACAAAAACATTCAGTACTTC
V gene: TRBV7-3; J gene: TRBJ2-3; D gene: -; clone size: many; CDR3 protein: CASSTIGGLDDTQYF; CDR3 DNA: TGTGCCAGCAGCACGATAGGGGGGCTGGATGATACGCAGTATTTT
V gene: TRBV7-6; J gene: TRBJ1-6; D gene: TRBD1; clone size: many; CDR3 protein: CASSATGGNSPLHF; CDR3 DNA: TGTGCCAGCAGCGCGACAGGGGGCAATTCACCCCTCCACTTT
V gene: TRBV12-3/TRBV12-4; J gene: TRBJ2-1; D gene: TRBD1; clone size: -; CDR3 protein: CASSDRGEEFF; CDR3 DNA: TGTGCCAGCAGCGACAGGGGCGAGGAGTTCTTC
V gene: TRBV20-1; J gene: TRBJ2-4; D gene: -; clone size: -; CDR3 protein: CSATRDSGAKNIQYF; CDR3 DNA: TGCAGTGCCACCCGGGACTCTGGGGCCAAAAACATTCAGTACTTC
V gene: TRBV4-1; J gene: TRBJ2-7; D gene: TRBD1; clone size: many; CDR3 protein: CASSQGQVTGGHEQYF; CDR3 DNA: TGCGCCAGCAGCCAAGGTCAGGTGACAGGGGGCCACGAGCAGTACTTC
V gene: TRBV5-5; J gene: TRBJ2-7; D gene: -; clone size: many; CDR3 protein: CASSLAGGLYEQYF; CDR3 DNA: TGTGCCAGCAGCTTGGCCGGGGGACTCTACGAGCAGTACTTC